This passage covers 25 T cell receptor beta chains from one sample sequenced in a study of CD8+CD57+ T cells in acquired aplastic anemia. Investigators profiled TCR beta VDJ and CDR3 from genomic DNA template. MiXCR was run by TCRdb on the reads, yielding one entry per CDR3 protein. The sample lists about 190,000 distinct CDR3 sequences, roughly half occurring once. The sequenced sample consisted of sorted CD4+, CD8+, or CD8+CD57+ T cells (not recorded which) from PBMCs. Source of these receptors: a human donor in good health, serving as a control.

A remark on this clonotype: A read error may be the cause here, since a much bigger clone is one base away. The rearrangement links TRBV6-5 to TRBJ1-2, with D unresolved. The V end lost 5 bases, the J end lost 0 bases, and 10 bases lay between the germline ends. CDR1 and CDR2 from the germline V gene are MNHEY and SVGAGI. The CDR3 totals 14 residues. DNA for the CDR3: TGTGCCAGCAGTCCTTCTTCCCCTAACTATGGCTACACCTTC. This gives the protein CASSPSSPNYGYTF.

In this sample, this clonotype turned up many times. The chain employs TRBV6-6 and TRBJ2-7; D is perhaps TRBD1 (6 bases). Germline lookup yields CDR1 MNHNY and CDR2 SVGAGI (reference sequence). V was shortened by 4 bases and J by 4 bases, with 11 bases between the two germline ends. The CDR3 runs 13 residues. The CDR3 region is CASSLSGVYEQYF. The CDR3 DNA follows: TGTGCCAGCAGTTTATCAGGGGTTTACGAGCAGTACTTC.

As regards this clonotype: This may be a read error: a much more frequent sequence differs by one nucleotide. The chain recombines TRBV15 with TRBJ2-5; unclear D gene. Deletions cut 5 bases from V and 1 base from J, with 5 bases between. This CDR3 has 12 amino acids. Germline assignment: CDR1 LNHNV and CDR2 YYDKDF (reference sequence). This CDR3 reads CATSWSQETQYF. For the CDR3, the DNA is TGTGCCACCAGCTGGAGCCAAGAGACCCAGTACTTC.

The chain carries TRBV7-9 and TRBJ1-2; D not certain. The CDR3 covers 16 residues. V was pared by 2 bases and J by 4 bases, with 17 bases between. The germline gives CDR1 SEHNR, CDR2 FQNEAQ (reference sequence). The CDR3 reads CASSLSGLGFGYGYTF. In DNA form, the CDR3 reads TGTGCCAGCAGCTTATCTGGGCTGGGGTTCGGCTATGGCTACACCTTC.

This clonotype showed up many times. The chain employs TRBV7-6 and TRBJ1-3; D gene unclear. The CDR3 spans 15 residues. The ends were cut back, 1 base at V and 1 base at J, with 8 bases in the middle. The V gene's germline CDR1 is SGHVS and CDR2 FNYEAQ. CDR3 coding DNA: TGTGCCAGCAGCTTAGGAGGCAGTTCTGGAAACACCATATATTTT. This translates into CASSLGGSSGNTIYF.

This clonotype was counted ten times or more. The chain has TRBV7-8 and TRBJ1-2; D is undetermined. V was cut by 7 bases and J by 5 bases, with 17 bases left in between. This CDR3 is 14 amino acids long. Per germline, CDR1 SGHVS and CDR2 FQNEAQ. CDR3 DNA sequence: TGTGCCAGCACCCCTACGAAGTCTTTTTATGGCTACACCTTC. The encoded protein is CASTPTKSFYGYTF. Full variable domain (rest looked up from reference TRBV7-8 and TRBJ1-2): GAGVSQSPRYKVAKRGQDVALRCDPISGHVSLFWYQQALGQGPEFLTYFQNEAQLDKSGLPSDRFFAERPEGSVSTLKIQRTQQEDSAVYLCASTPTKSFYGYTFGSGTRLTVV.

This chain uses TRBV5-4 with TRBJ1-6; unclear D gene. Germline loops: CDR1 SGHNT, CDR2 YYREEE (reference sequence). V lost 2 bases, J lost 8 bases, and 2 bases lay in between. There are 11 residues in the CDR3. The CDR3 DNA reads TGTGCCAGCAGCTTAGATTCACCCCTCCACTTT. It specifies CASSLDSPLHF. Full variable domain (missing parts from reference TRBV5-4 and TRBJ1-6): ETGVTQSPTHLIKTRGQQVTLRCSSQSGHNTVSWYQQALGQGPQFIFQYYREEENGRGNFPPRFSGLQFPNYSSELNVNALELDDSALYLCASSLDSPLHFGNGTRLTVT.

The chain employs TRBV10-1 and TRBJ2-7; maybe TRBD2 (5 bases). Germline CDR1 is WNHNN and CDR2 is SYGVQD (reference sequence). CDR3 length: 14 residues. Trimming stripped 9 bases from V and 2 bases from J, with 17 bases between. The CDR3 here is CASSGTGSAYEQYF. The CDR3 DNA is TGCGCCAGTTCCGGAACGGGGTCGGCCTACGAGCAGTACTTC.

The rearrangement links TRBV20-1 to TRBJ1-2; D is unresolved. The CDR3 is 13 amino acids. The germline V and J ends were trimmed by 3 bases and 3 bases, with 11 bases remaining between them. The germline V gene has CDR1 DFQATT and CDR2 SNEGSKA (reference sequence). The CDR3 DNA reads TGCAGTGCTAGCAGAGAAGAGGACTATGGCTACACCTTC. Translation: CSASREEDYGYTF.

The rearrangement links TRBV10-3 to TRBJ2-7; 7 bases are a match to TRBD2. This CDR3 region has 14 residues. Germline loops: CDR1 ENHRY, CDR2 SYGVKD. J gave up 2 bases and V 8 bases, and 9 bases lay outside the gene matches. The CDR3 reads CAIWGGTGAYEQYF. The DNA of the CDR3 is TGTGCCATCTGGGGGGGGACTGGCGCCTACGAGCAGTACTTC.

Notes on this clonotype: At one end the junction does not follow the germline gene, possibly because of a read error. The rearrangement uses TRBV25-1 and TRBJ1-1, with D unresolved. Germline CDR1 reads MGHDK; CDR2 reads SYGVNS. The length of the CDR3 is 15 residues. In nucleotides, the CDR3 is TGTGCCAGCAGTGATCCAACTCAGGAATCCACTGAAGCTCTCTTT. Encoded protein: CASSDPTQESTEALF.

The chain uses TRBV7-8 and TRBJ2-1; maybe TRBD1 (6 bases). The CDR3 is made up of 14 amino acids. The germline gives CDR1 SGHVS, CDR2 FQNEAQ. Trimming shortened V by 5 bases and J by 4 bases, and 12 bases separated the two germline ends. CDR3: CASSQLTGYNEQFF. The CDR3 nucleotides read TGTGCCAGCAGCCAACTAACAGGGTACAATGAGCAGTTCTTC.

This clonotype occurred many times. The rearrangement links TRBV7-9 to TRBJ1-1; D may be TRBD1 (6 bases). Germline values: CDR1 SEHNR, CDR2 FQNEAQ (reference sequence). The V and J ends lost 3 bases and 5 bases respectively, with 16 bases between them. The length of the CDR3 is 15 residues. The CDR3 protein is CASSLPGERGTEAFF. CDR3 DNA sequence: TGTGCCAGCAGCTTGCCCGGAGAGAGGGGGACTGAAGCTTTCTTT.

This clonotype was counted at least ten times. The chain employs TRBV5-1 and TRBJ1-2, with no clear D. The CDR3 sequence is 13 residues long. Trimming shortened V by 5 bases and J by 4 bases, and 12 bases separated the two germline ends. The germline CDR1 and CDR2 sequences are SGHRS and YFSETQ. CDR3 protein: CASRDPHTYGYTF. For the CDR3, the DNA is TGCGCCAGCAGAGACCCCCACACCTATGGCTACACCTTC.

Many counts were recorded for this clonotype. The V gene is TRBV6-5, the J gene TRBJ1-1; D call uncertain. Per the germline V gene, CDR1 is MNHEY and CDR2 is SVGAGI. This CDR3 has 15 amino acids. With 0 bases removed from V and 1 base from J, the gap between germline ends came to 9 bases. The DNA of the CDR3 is TGTGCCAGCAGTTACTCAGGCCTGACGAACACTGAAGCTTTCTTT. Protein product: CASSYSGLTNTEAFF.

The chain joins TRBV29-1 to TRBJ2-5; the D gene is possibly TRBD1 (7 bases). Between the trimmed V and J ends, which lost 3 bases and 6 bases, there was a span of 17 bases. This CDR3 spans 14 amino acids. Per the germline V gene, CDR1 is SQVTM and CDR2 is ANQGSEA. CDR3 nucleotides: TGCAGCGTTGAGGATAGGAGGGGGCTGAAGACCCAGTACTTC. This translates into CSVEDRRGLKTQYF.

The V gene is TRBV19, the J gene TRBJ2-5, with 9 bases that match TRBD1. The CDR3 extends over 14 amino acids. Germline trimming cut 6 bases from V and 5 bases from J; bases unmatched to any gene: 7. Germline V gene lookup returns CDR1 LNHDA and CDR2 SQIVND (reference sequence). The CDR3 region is CASRQQGAGETQYF. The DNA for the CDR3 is TGTGCCAGTAGACAACAGGGGGCTGGGGAGACCCAGTACTTC.

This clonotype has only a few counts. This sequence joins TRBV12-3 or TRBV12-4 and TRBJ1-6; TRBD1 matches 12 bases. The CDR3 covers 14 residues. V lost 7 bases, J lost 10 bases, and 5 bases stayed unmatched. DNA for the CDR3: TGTGCCAGCACCGGGACAGGGGGCCGATCACCCCTCCACTTT. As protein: CASTGTGGRSPLHF.

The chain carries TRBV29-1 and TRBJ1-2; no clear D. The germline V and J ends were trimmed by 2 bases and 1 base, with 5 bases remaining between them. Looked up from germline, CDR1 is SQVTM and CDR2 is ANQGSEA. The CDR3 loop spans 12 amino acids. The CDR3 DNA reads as TGCAGCGTTGAATGGGTTAACTATGGCTACACCTTC. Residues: CSVEWVNYGYTF.

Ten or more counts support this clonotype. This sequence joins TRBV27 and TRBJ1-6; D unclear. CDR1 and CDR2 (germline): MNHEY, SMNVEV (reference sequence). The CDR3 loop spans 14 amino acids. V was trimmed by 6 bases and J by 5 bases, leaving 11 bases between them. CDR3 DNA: TGTGCCAGCAGGTCGTGGGGAAATAATTCACCCCTCCACTTT. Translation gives CASRSWGNNSPLHF.

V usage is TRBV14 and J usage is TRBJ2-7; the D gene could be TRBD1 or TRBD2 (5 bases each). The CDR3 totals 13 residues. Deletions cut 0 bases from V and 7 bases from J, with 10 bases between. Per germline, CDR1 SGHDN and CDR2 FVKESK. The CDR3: CASSQDLWGEQYF. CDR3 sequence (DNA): TGTGCCAGCAGCCAAGATTTGTGGGGGGAGCAGTACTTC.

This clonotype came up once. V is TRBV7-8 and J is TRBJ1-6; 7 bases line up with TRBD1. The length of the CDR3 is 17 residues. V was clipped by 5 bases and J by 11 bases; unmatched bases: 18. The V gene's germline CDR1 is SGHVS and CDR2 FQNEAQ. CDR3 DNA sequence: TGTGCCAGCAGCCTCACGGACCTCCAGGGGGTAAATCCACCCCTCCACTTT. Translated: CASSLTDLQGVNPPLHF.

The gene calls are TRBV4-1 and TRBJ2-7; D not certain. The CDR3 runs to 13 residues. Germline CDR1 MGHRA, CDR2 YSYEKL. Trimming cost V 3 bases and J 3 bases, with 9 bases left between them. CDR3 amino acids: CASSQARNYEQYF. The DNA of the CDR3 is TGCGCCAGCAGCCAGGCAAGAAACTACGAGCAGTACTTC.

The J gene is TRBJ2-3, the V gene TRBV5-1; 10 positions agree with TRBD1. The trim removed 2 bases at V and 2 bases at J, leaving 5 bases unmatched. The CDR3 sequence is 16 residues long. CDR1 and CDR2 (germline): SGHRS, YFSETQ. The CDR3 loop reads CASSFRQGAITDTQYF. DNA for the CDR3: TGCGCCAGCAGCTTTAGACAGGGGGCTATCACAGATACGCAGTATTTT.

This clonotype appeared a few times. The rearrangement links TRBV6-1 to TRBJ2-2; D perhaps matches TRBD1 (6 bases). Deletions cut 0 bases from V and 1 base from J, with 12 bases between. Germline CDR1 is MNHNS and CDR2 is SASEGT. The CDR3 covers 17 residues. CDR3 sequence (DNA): TGTGCCAGCAGTGAAGCCCCGGGACACGGGAACACCGGGGAGCTGTTTTTT. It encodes CASSEAPGHGNTGELFF.